These 28 T cell receptor beta chains were sequenced from one sample in a study of identical twins. TCRdb redid the calling of the 5' RACE reads with MiXCR, one entry per CDR3 protein. The table shows over 200,000 distinct CDR3 sequences, with roughly 10% occurring only once. Sequencing input: memory (CD45RO+) T cells sorted from blood. The origin of the receptors is a woman in her late teens or twenties in good health.

This clonotype showed up just a few times. The chain uses TRBV6-5 and TRBJ2-1; 8 bases fit TRBD2. V trimming: 6 bases; J trimming: 7 bases; junction bases outside the gene matches: 5. The CDR3 extends over 13 amino acids. The germline V gene encodes CDR1 MNHEY and CDR2 SVGAGI. For the CDR3, the DNA is TGTGCCAGCAGGTTACTAGCGGCAAATGAGCAGTTCTTC. Residues: CASRLLAANEQFF.

The V call is TRBV19, the J call TRBJ2-4; maybe TRBD1 (6 bases). This CDR3 region has 14 residues. Germline CDR1 is LNHDA and CDR2 is SQIVND (reference sequence). The V end was cut by 7 bases, the J end by 5 bases, with 15 bases between. This CDR3 is CASTPTGSQNIQYF. The DNA of the CDR3 is TGTGCCAGTACCCCCACAGGGTCCCAAAACATTCAGTACTTC.

The gene calls are TRBV27 and TRBJ2-3; D perhaps matches TRBD2 (6 bases). The CDR3 loop spans 15 amino acids. Germline loops: CDR1 MNHEY, CDR2 SMNVEV (reference sequence). V gave up 6 bases and J gave up 5 bases, with 18 bases separating them. CDR3 nucleotides: TGTGCCAGCAGACTAGTTCGGGAGCAGTTAGATACGCAGTATTTT. Amino acid sequence: CASRLVREQLDTQYF.

This chain joins TRBV19 and TRBJ2-1, with 9 bases matching TRBD2. V lost 3 bases to trimming and J lost 2 bases; unmatched junction nucleotides: 5. The CDR3 consists of 16 residues. CDR1 and CDR2 from the germline V gene are LNHDA and SQIVND (reference sequence). The CDR3 DNA reads as TGTGCCAGTAGTATCCGACTAGCGGCTGCCTACAATGAGCAGTTCTTC. As protein: CASSIRLAAAYNEQFF.

The V call is TRBV20-1, the J call TRBJ1-2; TRBD1 is a possible D gene (6 bases). Germline loops: CDR1 DFQATT, CDR2 SNEGSKA (reference sequence). The CDR3 extends over 13 amino acids. V was cut by 6 bases and J by 4 bases, with 15 bases left in between. CDR3 sequence reads: CSALRTVVYGYTF. CDR3 in DNA: TGCAGTGCCCTTCGGACAGTTGTCTATGGCTACACCTTC.

The table lists this clonotype with many counts. This sequence joins TRBV6-2 or TRBV6-3 and TRBJ2-2; 7 bases agree with TRBD1. Germline V gene sequence: CDR1 MNHEY, CDR2 SVGEGT. This CDR3 contains 15 residues. Germline trimming cut 7 bases from V and 1 base from J; bases unmatched to any gene: 6. CDR3 sequence: CASKPGQMNTGELFF. CDR3 coding DNA: TGTGCCAGCAAGCCGGGACAGATGAACACCGGGGAGCTGTTTTTT.

V is TRBV12-3 or TRBV12-4 and J is TRBJ1-6, with D unresolved. This CDR3 is built from 13 residues. V lost 6 bases to trimming and J lost 0 bases, with 3 bases between them. The CDR3 spells CASRISYNSPLHF. The CDR3 nucleotides are TGTGCCAGCAGGATCTCCTATAATTCACCCCTCCACTTT.

By proportion, this clonotype is medium-sized. The gene calls are TRBV15 and TRBJ1-6, with TRBD1 identical over 9 bases. CDR3 length: 15 residues. Trimming cost V 0 bases and J 7 bases; bases outside gene matches: 1. Per the germline V gene, CDR1 is LNHNV and CDR2 is YYDKDF (reference sequence). The CDR3 here is CATSREGQGNSPLHF. DNA of the CDR3: TGTGCCACCAGCAGAGAAGGACAGGGGAATTCACCCCTCCACTTT.

This clonotype was detected only a few times. The chain is built from TRBV29-1 and TRBJ2-5; D uncertain. Germline assignment: CDR1 SQVTM and CDR2 ANQGSEA. The V gene lost 7 bases and the J gene lost 5 bases, with 17 bases spanning the gap. The CDR3 length is 13 residues. In nucleotides, the CDR3 is TGCAGCGCCAAAGCACGCCTCTCGGAGACCCAGTACTTC. Translated: CSAKARLSETQYF.

The chain joins TRBV3-1 to TRBJ2-2, with D tentatively TRBD1 or TRBD2 (5 bases each). Trimming took 3 bases from V and 6 from J, leaving 8 bases between them. This CDR3 has 13 residues. Germline assignment: CDR1 LGHDT and CDR2 YNNKEL (reference sequence). For the CDR3, the DNA is TGTGCCAGCAGCCAGGGGGTTTCCGGGGAGCTGTTTTTT. Its translation is CASSQGVSGELFF. The variable domain in full, with the rest retrieved from reference TRBV3-1 and TRBJ2-2, is DTAVSQTPKYLVTQMGNDKSIKCEQNLGHDTMYWYKQDSKKFLKIMFSYNNKELIINETVPNRFSPKSPDKAHLNLHINSLELGDSAVYFCASSQGVSGELFFGEGSRLTVL.

In this sample, this clonotype turned up a few times. This chain links TRBV7-2 with TRBJ2-3; D is undetermined. The germline V and J ends were trimmed by 5 bases and 2 bases, with 8 bases remaining between them. Germline V gene lookup returns CDR1 SGHTA and CDR2 FQGNSA. The CDR3 has 13 residues. This CDR3 is CASSGRYTDTQYF. CDR3 in DNA: TGTGCCAGCAGCGGCCGGTACACAGATACGCAGTATTTT.

The J gene is TRBJ2-2, the V gene TRBV12-5; D is undetermined. The germline gives CDR1 LGHNT, CDR2 FRNRAP. The CDR3 sequence is 14 residues long. V lost 8 bases and J 0 bases, leaving 10 bases between the germline ends. Written as DNA, the CDR3 is TGTGCTAGTTTGGCGGCGACGAACACCGGGGAGCTGTTTTTT. It codes for CASLAATNTGELFF. The full variable domain, in which reference TRBV12-5 and TRBJ2-2 provide the parts outside the CDR3, is DARVTQTPRHKVTEMGQEVTMRCQPILGHNTVFWYRQTMMQGLELLAYFRNRAPLDDSGMPKDRFSAEMPDATLATLKIQPSEPRDSAVYFCASLAATNTGELFFGEGSRLTVL.

This clonotype was observed a few times. The chain joins TRBV7-3 to TRBJ2-5; 11 bases agree with TRBD2. The CDR3 length is 15 residues. Germline values: CDR1 SGHTA, CDR2 FQGTGA. J was trimmed by 1 base and V by 5 bases; bases with no gene match: 3. CDR3 coding DNA: TGTGCCAGCAGCCTACTAGCGGGGGTCCAAGAGACCCAGTACTTC. Its protein product is CASSLLAGVQETQYF.

This clonotype was recorded many times. The V call is TRBV7-9, the J call TRBJ1-2, with D perhaps TRBD1 (6 bases). Germline assignment: CDR1 SEHNR and CDR2 FQNEAQ (reference sequence). Trimming left V 5 bases short and J 2 bases short, with 15 bases between. The CDR3 sequence is 15 residues long. The CDR3 spells CASSHGQNTNYGYTF. The CDR3 nucleotides are TGTGCCAGCAGCCATGGACAGAACACCAACTATGGCTACACCTTC.

The gene calls are TRBV7-9 and TRBJ2-1; 12 nucleotides line up with TRBD2. The CDR3 totals 17 residues. The junction had 2 bases not matched to a gene; V was cut back by 0 bases and J by 2 bases. From germline, CDR1 is SEHNR and CDR2 FQNEAQ (reference sequence). The CDR3 DNA reads as TGTGCCAGCAGCTTAGCCGGGACTAGCGGGCCCTACAATGAGCAGTTCTTC. Translating gives CASSLAGTSGPYNEQFF.

This clonotype has just a few counts. This chain joins TRBV6-6 and TRBJ2-3; D is ambiguous. The germline CDR1 and CDR2 sequences are MNHNY and SVGAGI (reference sequence). V lost 5 bases, J lost 3 bases, and 9 bases lay in between. CDR3 length: 13 residues. CDR3 in amino acids: CASSPDETDTQYF. The CDR3, as DNA: TGTGCCAGCAGTCCCGATGAGACAGATACGCAGTATTTT.

This chain joins TRBV27 and TRBJ1-5, with D unclear. CDR1 MNHEY and CDR2 SMNVEV come from the germline V gene (reference sequence). V was cut by 3 bases and J by 5 bases, with 11 bases left in between. The CDR3 is made up of 14 amino acids. Written as DNA, the CDR3 is TGTGCCAGCAGTTTGGGGATAACCGATCAGCCCCAGCATTTT. Its translation: CASSLGITDQPQHF.

This clonotype was counted many times. The chain carries TRBV5-5 and TRBJ1-1; TRBD1 agrees at 7 bases. Germline loops: CDR1 SGHKS, CDR2 YYEKEE (reference sequence). The ends lost 4 bases at V and 5 bases at J; junction bases unmatched: 11. The CDR3 covers 15 residues. The CDR3 region is CASSKIGGRRTEAFF. CDR3 bases: TGTGCCAGCAGCAAAATAGGGGGCCGACGAACTGAAGCTTTCTTT. The full variable domain, its missing parts supplied by reference TRBV5-5 and TRBJ1-1, is DAGVTQSPTHLIKTRGQQVTLRCSPISGHKSVSWYQQVLGQGPQFIFQYYEKEERGRGNFPDRFSARQFPNYSSELNVNALLLGDSALYLCASSKIGGRRTEAFFGQGTRLTVV.

This clonotype was observed at least ten times. The V call is TRBV6-5, the J call TRBJ1-1; D not resolved. Germline CDR1 reads MNHEY; CDR2 reads SVGAGI. CDR3 length: 12 amino acids. Trimming left V 6 bases short and J 3 bases short, with 8 bases between. CDR3 DNA sequence: TGTGCCAGCAGAACCGATTACACTGAAGCTTTCTTT. Translation: CASRTDYTEAFF.

In its sample, this clonotype was seen a few times. The V gene is TRBV27, the J gene TRBJ2-1; 10 nucleotides align to TRBD1. The trim removed 5 bases at V and 9 bases at J, leaving 10 bases unmatched. Germline assignment: CDR1 MNHEY and CDR2 SMNVEV (reference sequence). The CDR3 has 15 amino acids. DNA for the CDR3: TGTGCCAGCAGTCTCTGGGACAGGGGAGGCTTTGAGCAGTTCTTC. Translation gives CASSLWDRGGFEQFF.

The V call is TRBV27, the J call TRBJ2-7; 7 bases match TRBD1. CDR1 MNHEY and CDR2 SMNVEV come from the germline V gene (reference sequence). CDR3 size: 14 residues. Trimming cost V 8 bases and J 10 bases; bases outside gene matches: 17. CDR3 nucleotides: TGTGCCAGCGGGAGCAGCAGGGTCACAGGGGATCAGTACTTC. Protein sequence: CASGSSRVTGDQYF.

In this sample, this clonotype turned up a few times. This rearrangement joins TRBV7-2 to TRBJ2-3; a possible D gene is TRBD2 (6 bases). Germline CDR1 reads SGHTA; CDR2 reads FQGNSA. The V gene lost 1 base and the J gene lost 0 bases, with 11 bases spanning the gap. The CDR3 is 16 amino acids. CDR3: CASSLVAGPSTDTQYF. The DNA for the CDR3 is TGTGCCAGCAGCTTAGTTGCGGGACCCAGCACAGATACGCAGTATTTT.

The chain uses TRBV29-1 and TRBJ2-7; D is undetermined. The CDR3 totals 9 residues. CDR1 and CDR2 (germline): SQVTM, ANQGSEA. The chain's CDR3 is CRLPYEQYF. The CDR3 bases are TGCAGGCTCCCCTACGAGCAGTACTTC.

This chain joins TRBV29-1 and TRBJ1-1; the match to TRBD1 covers 9 bases. With V trimmed by 6 bases and J by 2 bases, 4 bases remained unmatched. The CDR3 totals 13 residues. Germline V gene sequence: CDR1 SQVTM, CDR2 ANQGSEA. The CDR3 region is CSVRQGGNTEAFF. CDR3 in DNA: TGCAGCGTGAGACAGGGGGGAAACACTGAAGCTTTCTTT.

This clonotype was detected only a few times. The V call is TRBV2, the J call TRBJ2-7, with D tentatively TRBD1 or TRBD2 (5 bases each). Per germline, CDR1 SNHLY and CDR2 FYNNEI. V was cut by 4 bases and J by 6 bases, with 7 bases left in between. CDR3 size: 11 residues. CDR3: CASSGDAEQYF. CDR3 nucleotides: TGTGCCAGCAGTGGGGACGCCGAGCAGTACTTC.

This clonotype was counted between two and nine times. This chain links TRBV27 with TRBJ1-1; no clear D. The CDR3 is 15 amino acids. V dropped 4 bases and J dropped 5 bases, with 17 bases sitting between them. Germline V gives CDR1 MNHEY, CDR2 SMNVEV (reference sequence). The CDR3 region is CASSYGGGVKTEAFF. CDR3 nucleotide sequence: TGTGCCAGCAGTTACGGAGGAGGTGTAAAAACTGAAGCTTTCTTT.

This sequence joins TRBV6-1 and TRBJ1-1; possible D gene TRBD1, 5 bases. Germline V lookup: CDR1 MNHNS, CDR2 SASEGT. The CDR3 runs to 15 residues. The germline V and J ends were trimmed by 2 bases and 2 bases, with 12 bases remaining between them. The CDR3 here is CASSEPQEFNTEAFF. In nucleotides, the CDR3 is TGTGCCAGCAGTGAACCACAGGAATTTAACACTGAAGCTTTCTTT.

This chain joins TRBV3-1 and TRBJ2-1; the match to TRBD2 covers 10 bases. V was pared by 5 bases and J by 8 bases, with 15 bases of the junction left unmatched. The CDR3 totals 17 residues. Germline assignment: CDR1 LGHDT and CDR2 YNNKEL (reference sequence). CDR3 bases: TGTGCCAGCAGCGAACTCACAGCGGGGGGGCCCGAGGATGAGCAGTTCTTC. Its protein product is CASSELTAGGPEDEQFF.